The 23 T cell receptor beta chains below all came from one sample that was sequenced in a study of T cell responses to AZD1222 COVID-19 vaccine. Assay used: immunoSEQ multiplex PCR; TCRdb lists only in-frame clones, some missing. Of around 59,000 clones listed, roughly 87% are singletons. The starting material was peripheral blood, obtained 28 days after the second AZD1222 dose. All receptors come from an adult who received the AZD1222 COVID-19 vaccine.

The chain joins TRBV19 to TRBJ2-1; the match to TRBD2 covers 7 bases. The CDR3 spans 15 residues. Germline V gene data show CDR1 as LNHDA and CDR2 as SQIVND (reference sequence). With V trimmed by 6 bases and J by 2 bases, 7 bases remained unmatched. The CDR3 nucleotides read TGTGCCAGTAGCCGGGGAGGGCCTGCCTACAATGAGCAGTTCTTC. Translation gives CASSRGGPAYNEQFF.

The V call is TRBV27, the J call TRBJ2-7; 7 bases are shared with TRBD2. The V gene end was trimmed by 4 bases and the J gene end by 2 bases; junction bases not matched to a gene: 5. From germline, CDR1 is MNHEY and CDR2 SMNVEV (reference sequence). The CDR3 sequence is 14 residues long. The CDR3 sequence: CASSSPGLPYEQYF. CDR3 sequence (DNA): TGTGCCAGCAGTTCCCCGGGACTACCCTACGAGCAGTACTTC.

The V call is TRBV6-5, the J call TRBJ2-3, with a possible D match to TRBD1 (6 bases). Germline V CDR1 and CDR2: MNHEY, SVGAGI. The V gene lost 2 bases and the J gene lost 9 bases, with 9 bases spanning the gap. CDR3 size: 12 residues. This CDR3 reads CASSYDRSTQYF. The CDR3 DNA reads as TGTGCCAGCAGTTACGACAGGTCAACGCAGTATTTT.

The chain couples TRBV21-1 to TRBJ1-2; the tabulated D call, TRBD1, remains unverified against the DNA. TRBV21-1 is labeled a pseudogene. The CDR3 is made up of 19 amino acids. CDR3 nucleotides: TGTGCCAGCAGCAACGGGAGGTGCGACAGGGGGCTTCGGGACTATGGCTACACCTTC. Translating it yields CASSNGRCDRGLRDYGYTF.

The chain employs TRBV7-2 and TRBJ1-2; the match to TRBD1 covers 8 bases. The CDR3 is 15 amino acids. Germline values: CDR1 SGHTA, CDR2 FQGNSA. J lost 3 bases, V lost 5 bases, and 8 bases had no gene match. Here the CDR3 reads CASSEGQDLYYGYTF. CDR3 nucleotide sequence: TGTGCCAGCAGCGAGGGACAGGATTTATACTATGGCTACACCTTC. Using reference TRBV7-2 and TRBJ1-2 for the parts outside the CDR3, the full variable domain is GAGVSQSPSNKVTEKGKDVELRCDPISGHTALYWYRQSLGQGLEFLIYFQGNSAPDKSGLPSDRFSAERTGGSVSTLTIQRTQQEDSAVYLCASSEGQDLYYGYTFGSGTRLTVV.

The V gene is TRBV28, the J gene TRBJ2-7; D possibly uses TRBD1 or TRBD2 (6 bases each). Germline CDR1 reads MDHEN; CDR2 reads SYDVKM. The CDR3 runs to 14 residues. The ends were cut back, 1 base at V and 5 bases at J, with 12 bases in the middle. In DNA form, the CDR3 reads TGTGCCAGCAGTTTATACAGGAGGGGGGACGAGCAGTACTTC. Amino acid sequence: CASSLYRRGDEQYF.

J is TRBJ1-4 and V is TRBV19; 7 bases fit TRBD1. The CDR3 has 18 residues. Losses at the gene ends were 5 bases for V and 1 base for J; bases not matched to a gene: 13. Germline values: CDR1 LNHDA, CDR2 SQIVND (reference sequence). This CDR3 is CASSSRGAGRRTNEKLFF. CDR3 in DNA: TGTGCCAGTAGTTCCAGGGGGGCAGGGAGGCGAACTAATGAAAAACTGTTTTTT.

This clone was seen a few times. The chain recombines TRBV13 with TRBJ1-1; D might be TRBD1 (5 bases). This CDR3 contains 13 residues. CDR1 PRHDT and CDR2 FYEKMQ come from the germline V gene (reference sequence). The V gene lost 2 bases and the J gene lost 5 bases, with 9 bases spanning the gap. CDR3 amino acids: CASSLRGSTEAFF. The CDR3, as DNA: TGTGCCAGCAGCTTAAGGGGTTCTACTGAAGCTTTCTTT.

The chain combines TRBV19 with TRBJ2-1, with D possibly being TRBD1 or TRBD2 (5 bases each). Looked up from germline, CDR1 is LNHDA and CDR2 is SQIVND (reference sequence). The CDR3 has 15 amino acids. Deletions cut 5 bases from V and 4 bases from J, with 15 bases between. CDR3 bases: TGTGCCAGTAGTTTCCGGGACCAATCTTACAATGAGCAGTTCTTC. Amino acids: CASSFRDQSYNEQFF.

The chain links TRBV5-6 to TRBJ2-4; TRBD2 matches at 11 bases. This CDR3 comprises 17 residues. The germline V gene encodes CDR1 SGHDT and CDR2 YYEEEE. V dropped 4 bases and J dropped 0; count of bases not matched to a gene: 6. The CDR3 DNA reads TGTGCCAGCAGCGACACCGGGACTAGCGGAGCCAAAAACATTCAGTACTTC. This encodes CASSDTGTSGAKNIQYF.

The chain employs TRBV5-4 and TRBJ1-5; tentatively, D is TRBD1 (6 bases). The CDR3 spans 16 residues. CDR1 and CDR2 from the germline V gene are SGHNT and YYREEE (reference sequence). Trimming cost V 1 base and J 2 bases, with 13 bases left between them. The CDR3 protein is CASSLYGGAGNQPQHF. CDR3 nucleotides: TGTGCCAGCAGCTTGTACGGGGGGGCGGGCAATCAGCCCCAGCATTTT.

This rearrangement joins TRBV18 to TRBJ1-1; D perhaps matches TRBD1 (6 bases). V lost 4 bases, J lost 4 bases, and 13 bases lay in between. CDR3 length: 14 residues. In germline, CDR1 is KGHSH, CDR2 LQKENI. The CDR3 sequence is CASSRDRTFTEAFF. In DNA, the CDR3 is TGTGCCAGCTCACGCGACAGGACGTTCACTGAAGCTTTCTTT.

V gene TRBV27 combines with J gene TRBJ2-1; 9 bases align to TRBD2. The CDR3 totals 15 residues. Germline lookup yields CDR1 MNHEY and CDR2 SMNVEV (reference sequence). V lost 6 bases to trimming and J lost 1 base; unmatched junction nucleotides: 4. This CDR3 reads CASSFSGSSYNEQFF. The DNA for the CDR3 is TGTGCCAGCAGCTTTAGCGGGAGTTCCTACAATGAGCAGTTCTTC.

The J gene is TRBJ2-7, the V gene TRBV7-9; no firm D call. The germline CDR1 and CDR2 sequences are SEHNR and FQNEAQ (reference sequence). The CDR3 consists of 12 residues. The V end lost 3 bases, the J end lost 7 bases, and 10 bases lay between the germline ends. The CDR3 DNA follows: TGTGCCAGCAGCTTGATGAGGCTGGAGCAGTACTTC. This encodes CASSLMRLEQYF.

The rearrangement links TRBV18 to TRBJ2-7; D possibly corresponds to TRBD1 (7 bases). This CDR3 region has 18 residues. V lost 6 bases and J lost 0, with 24 bases in between. Germline V gene sequence: CDR1 KGHSH, CDR2 LQKENI. The CDR3 DNA follows: TGTGCCAGCTCTCTACGGGCGGGACAGCTTAATTTCTCCTACGAGCAGTACTTC. The encoded protein is CASSLRAGQLNFSYEQYF.

The V and J genes are TRBV4-1 and TRBJ2-7; weak D call: TRBD2 (6 bases). Germline loops: CDR1 MGHRA, CDR2 YSYEKL. The CDR3 is 15 residues long. With 4 bases removed from V and 3 bases from J, the gap between germline ends came to 16 bases. The CDR3 spells CASSLFWTTGYEQYF. CDR3 DNA: TGCGCCAGCAGCCTCTTTTGGACTACAGGCTACGAGCAGTACTTC.

The chain couples TRBV11-3 to TRBJ2-1, with a weak D call TRBD1 (5 bases). CDR3 length: 14 amino acids. Between the trimmed V and J ends, which lost 5 bases and 3 bases, there was a span of 11 bases. CDR1 SGHNT and CDR2 YENEEA come from the germline V gene. The DNA of the CDR3 is TGTGCCAGCAGCCCCGGACAAATCTACAATGAGCAGTTCTTC. Encoded protein: CASSPGQIYNEQFF.

This clone was observed once. The genes are TRBV29-1 and TRBJ2-1, with D perhaps matching TRBD2 (6 bases). The germline V gene has CDR1 SQVTM and CDR2 ANQGSEA. Trimming took 7 bases from V and 2 from J, leaving 15 bases between them. This CDR3 is 14 amino acids long. The CDR3: CSAIQPGAYNEQFF. The CDR3 nucleotides read TGCAGCGCCATTCAGCCGGGAGCCTACAATGAGCAGTTCTTC.

The chain combines TRBV6-2 or TRBV6-3 with TRBJ1-2; weak D call: TRBD1 (6 bases). Germline-derived CDR1 and CDR2 are MNHEY and SVGEGT. The ends were cut back, 6 bases at V and 7 bases at J, with 21 bases in the middle. The CDR3 sequence is 15 residues long. The DNA of the CDR3 is TGTGCCAGCAGCTCCCGAACCTCACAGGGAACTGGCTACACCTTC. It encodes CASSSRTSQGTGYTF.

In its sample, this clone was seen once. The CDR3 DNA sequence: TGTGCCAGCAGTATACACGCCGGGACCTTCCGCACTAACTCCTACGAGCAGTACTTC. Its translation is CASSIHAGTFRTNSYEQYF. The chain has TRBV28 and TRBJ2-7; possibly TRBD1 or TRBD2 for D (5 bases each). Germline CDR1 is MDHEN and CDR2 is SYDVKM. Trimming pared 5 bases from V and 0 bases from J, leaving 26 bases between. The CDR3 is 19 amino acids. Based on the CDR3 plus reference TRBV28 and TRBJ2-7, the full variable domain is DVKVTQSSRYLVKRTGEKVFLECVQDMDHENMFWYRQDPGLGLRLIYFSYDVKMKEKGDIPEGYSVSREKKERFSLILESASTNQTSMYLCASSIHAGTFRTNSYEQYFGPGTRLTVT.

This sequence joins TRBV18 and TRBJ2-7, with 7 bases that match TRBD2. The trim removed 4 bases at V and 5 bases at J, leaving 5 bases unmatched. This CDR3 is built from 13 residues. Germline V gene sequence: CDR1 KGHSH, CDR2 LQKENI. CDR3 DNA: TGTGCCAGCTCACGGGGGAGGGGCGACGAGCAGTACTTC. Protein: CASSRGRGDEQYF.

V is TRBV12-3 or TRBV12-4 and J is TRBJ2-3; 11 positions match TRBD2. The CDR3 loop spans 12 amino acids. V shed 6 bases and J 11 bases; nucleotides not matched to a gene: 4. The CDR3 protein is CASSILAGGQYF. The DNA of the CDR3 is TGTGCCAGCAGCATTCTAGCGGGGGGGCAGTATTTT.

The V and J genes are TRBV9 and TRBJ2-2; D not resolved. Germline CDR1 SGDLS, CDR2 YYNGEE. The CDR3 is 17 amino acids. V lost 1 base to trimming and J lost 1 base, with 14 bases between them. The CDR3 loop reads CASSVSSQALNTGELFF. The CDR3 region has the DNA TGTGCCAGCAGCGTAAGTTCCCAGGCGCTGAACACCGGGGAGCTGTTTTTT.